This TCR beta chain was captured in a study of CD8+CD57+ T cells in acquired aplastic anemia. Study-wide background: DNA from sorted CD4+ and CD8+ cells averaged roughly 3.2 ug.

Patients selected for sequencing had displayed CD8+CD57+ cell expansion by flow cytometry. Genomic DNA, serving as template, underwent TCR beta VDJ and CDR3 profiling. Each CDR3 protein gets one entry after TCRdb re-called the reads with MiXCR. In the table there are some 160,000 distinct CDR3 sequences, about 45% of which are singletons. The V segment lost 5 bases and the J segment 0 bases; nucleotides outside the gene matches: 15. The germline gives CDR1 DFQATT, CDR2 SNEGSKA (reference sequence). The CDR3 has 18 residues. This clonotype was detected ten times or more. The rearrangement joins TRBV20-1 to TRBJ2-1; TRBD2 aligns across 8 bases. The clonotype was recovered from a human donor with aplastic anemia. The sample taken for sequencing was sorted CD4+, CD8+, or CD8+CD57+ T cells (not recorded which) from PBMCs. This chain's CDR3 is CSARGVSGGRTSYNEQFF. The CDR3 DNA reads TGCAGTGCTCGGGGGGTCAGCGGGGGTCGTACCTCCTACAATGAGCAGTTCTTC.